The T cell receptor (beta chain) under discussion was sequenced for a study of monozygotic twins with inflammatory bowel disease (dated by TCRdb to between 2018 and 2020). Looking at the study overall: A total of around 30 monozygotic twin pairs were included in the full study, comprising nine German pairs (four IBD-concordant, five IBD-discordant) and 19 IBD-discordant Danish pairs. Within discordant pairs, disease-associated traits were sought mainly by comparing IBD patients with their genetically identical healthy co-twins. Each individual had, on average, about 151 000 unique TCRalpha sequences and 181 000 unique TCRbeta sequences available for analysis. Broader findings and caveats from the paper: The results gave no support for a single strong signal or clonotype linked to IBD. Repertoire similarity did not differ between concordant and discordant twins, possibly due to limited statistical power. Measured by the inverse Simpson index, TCRbeta repertoire diversity was lower in IBD patients than in their healthy co-twins. Because patients received different immunosuppressive treatments, the repertoires may have picked up extra background noise and variability between individuals. Compared with healthy twins, IBD patients had fewer clonotypes in common with other individuals, a difference most pronounced in patients showing signs of disease activity. The analysis was unable to tell different T cell subtypes apart.

With regard to this clonotype: Its antigen is unknown.

The library was obtained by 5' RACE. Each TCR library was prepared from about 3,400 ng of total RNA. For each sample, cDNA was synthesized in eight separate reactions using SMARTScribe reverse transcriptase. During cDNA synthesis, template switching was used to introduce unique molecular identifiers that contained a 6-nucleotide sample barcode. Two nested PCRs of about 16 and 10 cycles amplified the TCRalpha and TCRbeta cDNA, and bead purification followed each PCR. Before amplification, the cDNA was treated with uracil DNA-glycosylase and purified using the QIAquick PCR purification kit. The second PCR added Illumina TruSeq-compatible adapters along with sample-specific barcodes. TapeStation and Qubit were used to check library quality and concentration, and 5 ng of each library was pooled. Sequencing of the pooled libraries was done on an Illumina HiSeq2500 single-index Rapid Run using custom sequencing primers and 2 x 100 bp reads. Per the source publication's procedure: UMI-based consensus assembly with MiGEC version 1.2.6 was used to correct PCR and sequencing errors. MiXCR version 2.1.1 handled V(D)J alignment, clonotype assembly and CDR3 extraction. To normalise gene usage, clonotype sharing and MAIT/NKT TCR abundance, the top 1000, 10 000 and 20 000 clonotypes in each sample were analysed. Diversity was computed as the inverse Simpson index with the vegan R package after downsampling to 27 000 UMIs. Paired Mann-Whitney U tests were applied to discordant twin pairs, with Benjamini-Hochberg correction for multiple testing. TCRdb reprocessed the raw reads; every CDR3 protein sequence is a single record, and DNA is not supplied. TCRdb, not the original authors, processed these V and J calls. The sample's clone listing holds some 440,000 distinct CDR3 sequences. The ten largest clones capture roughly 2.3% of the sample.

The CDR3 runs 14 amino acids, cysteine and phenylalanine included. DNA for this receptor is not on file. From each donor, an approximately 2.5 ml peripheral blood sample was collected into PAXgene tubes and stored at -80 degrees C. Total RNA was isolated from whole blood with the PAXgene blood miRNA kit on an automated QIAcube, without T cell sorting. Deep TCRalpha and TCRbeta repertoire profiling with unique molecular barcoding was performed on peripheral blood of monozygotic twin pairs concordant or discordant for inflammatory bowel disease. Smoking habits were recorded for all twin pairs, with individuals classified as current, former or never smokers.

In this chain, TRBV12-3 or TRBV12-4 is recombined with TRBJ2-6; the TCRdb D gene call, TRBD1, has no DNA to confirm it. The sequencing input was blood. The sequence derives from a human donor with ulcerative colitis or Crohn's disease, or a healthy co-twin of an affected twin (not recorded which). CDR3 sequence: CASSSGQLANVLTF.